This TCR beta chain was observed in a study of T cells after yellow fever vaccination. Each CDR3 protein gets one entry after TCRdb re-called the 5' RACE reads with MiXCR. Here the sample spans around 550,000 distinct CDR3 sequences, roughly 21% being singletons. This clonotype was counted a few times. The CDR3 loop spans 15 amino acids. Germline CDR1 WSHSY, CDR2 SAAADI. Deletions cut 0 bases from V and 0 bases from J, with 7 bases between. The receptor was isolated from a man younger than 45 who received the YFV17D yellow fever vaccine. The rearrangement links TRBV10-2 to TRBJ2-3; tentative D call: TRBD2 (5 bases). The material was PBMCs, obtained 15 days after the yellow fever booster vaccination. CDR3 in DNA: TGCGCCAGCAGTGAGTCCTGGACTAGCACAGATACGCAGTATTTT. This sequence encodes CASSESWTSTDTQYF.